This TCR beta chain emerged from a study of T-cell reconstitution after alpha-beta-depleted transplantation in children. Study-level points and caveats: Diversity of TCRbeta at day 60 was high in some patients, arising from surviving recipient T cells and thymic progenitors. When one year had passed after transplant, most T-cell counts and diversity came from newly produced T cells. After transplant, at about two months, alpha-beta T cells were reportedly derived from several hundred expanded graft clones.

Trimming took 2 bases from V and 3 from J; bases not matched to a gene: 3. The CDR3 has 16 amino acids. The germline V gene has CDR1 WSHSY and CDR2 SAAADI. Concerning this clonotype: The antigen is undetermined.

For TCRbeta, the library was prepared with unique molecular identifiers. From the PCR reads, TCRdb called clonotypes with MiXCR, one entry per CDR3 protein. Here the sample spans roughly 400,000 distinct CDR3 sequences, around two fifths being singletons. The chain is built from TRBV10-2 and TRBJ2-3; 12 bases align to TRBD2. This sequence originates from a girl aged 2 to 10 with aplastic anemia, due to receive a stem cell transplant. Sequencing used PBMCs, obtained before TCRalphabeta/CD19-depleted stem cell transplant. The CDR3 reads CASSEETSGRTDTQYF. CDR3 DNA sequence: TGCGCCAGCAGTGAGGAGACTAGCGGGAGAACAGATACGCAGTATTTT.